One T cell receptor (beta chain) is described in this entry. The clone's antigen remains unknown. Base qualities were left out, and no much larger clone turns up one base away. The immunoSEQ Assay, a bias-controlled multiplex PCR, was used to amplify TCRbeta CDR3 regions from genomic DNA. As for how the authors treated the data: Nucleated cell counts per sample were estimated from amplification of reference gene primers within the assay. Sequence reads were collapsed and filtered to measure the absolute abundance of every unique TCRbeta CDR3 rearrangement. For each sample, productive Simpson clonality was calculated by taking the square root of Simpson's diversity index across productive rearrangements. The immuneACCESS repertoire file appears here via TCRdb, limited to in-frame rearrangements. These files lack a portion of the clones; in checked studies, under half of the deficit traces to unresolved V genes, and the cause of the others is not known. The V and J calls and clone size were taken over from that table, and D and trimming were inferred from the DNA. The sample table records a few hundred thousand clones; about 90% of these occur just once. Roughly 3.1% of the sample lies in the top ten.

The data are from a study of blood T cell repertoires in COVID-19 (dated by TCRdb to between 2020 and 2021). Study-level background: Collaborator samples came from the United States, Italy and Spain and covered acute and convalescent phases of COVID-19. The material from the prospective study consisted of cDNA or gDNA derived from T cells, B-cell-depleted T cells, or PBMCs. Subjects who had been exposed to COVID-19, were actively infected with it, or had recovered from it provided the deeply sampled blood TCRbeta repertoires that made up the dataset. A freely available public database, intended as a resource for researchers studying the immune response to SARS-CoV-2, is where the repertoires were released. The samples were drawn from the first 160 participants of the ongoing ImmuneRACE study and from about 1,200 subjects provided by 6 global collaborators. A de-identified subject ID, COVID-19 status, age in years and sex were almost always included in the sample metadata. HLA class I and class II types, where available, came from metadata supplied by the sample provider rather than from assay-based typing.

Spanning cysteine to phenylalanine, the CDR3 consists of 15 amino acids. The retained sequence is limited to the CDR3, 45 bases, with the frame set at the first base. Sequences MNHNS (CDR1) and SASEGT (CDR2) are obtained from the germline V gene. V was cut back by 0 bases and J by 5 bases, leaving a gap of 13 bases between them. Broader findings and caveats from the paper: The quantity of clinical and demographic metadata differed by source and by participant and was supplied without curation.

Whole blood was collected in K2EDTA tubes by collaborating institutions according to the institutions' own protocols. For TCRbeta analysis, collaborator samples were shipped as frozen whole blood, as isolated PBMCs, or as DNA extracted from either sample type. Input material: peripheral blood. Recombination linked TRBV6-1 to TRBJ1-1; TRBD1 is a weak D gene call, 6 bases matching. This TCR came from a man aged 18 to 35 with active or convalescent COVID-19. The DNA sequence follows: TGTGCCAGCAGTGAAGCAGCGTTCAGGGGAACTGAAGCTTTCTTT. Its amino acids are CASSEAAFRGTEAFF.